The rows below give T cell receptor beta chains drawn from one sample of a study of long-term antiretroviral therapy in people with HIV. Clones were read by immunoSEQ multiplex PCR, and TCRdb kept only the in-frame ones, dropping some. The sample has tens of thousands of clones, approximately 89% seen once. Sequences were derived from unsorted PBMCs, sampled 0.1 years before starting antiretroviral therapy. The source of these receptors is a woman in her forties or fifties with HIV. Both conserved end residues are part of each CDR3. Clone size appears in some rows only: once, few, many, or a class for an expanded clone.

CDR3 protein: CASSLASFQSGEQFF
V gene: TRBV7-2
J gene: TRBJ2-1
clone size: NA

CDR3 protein: CASSQKSRGGNEKLFF
V gene: TRBV4-1
J gene: TRBJ1-4
clone size: NA

CDR3 protein: CASTFSGSTDTQYF
V gene: TRBV7-9
J gene: TRBJ2-3
clone size: NA

CDR3 protein: CASSLEGGREQYF
V gene: TRBV7-9
J gene: TRBJ2-7
clone size: NA

CDR3 protein: CASSEATYSNQPQHF
V gene: TRBV10-1
J gene: TRBJ1-5
clone size: NA

CDR3 protein: CASSPRGPGIDTQYF
V gene: TRBV7-2
J gene: TRBJ2-3
clone size: NA

CDR3 protein: CATSRDRTGELFF
V gene: TRBV15
J gene: TRBJ2-2
clone size: NA

CDR3 protein: CASSPGMRETQYF
V gene: TRBV5-1
J gene: TRBJ2-5
clone size: NA

CDR3 protein: CASSGGTGGKPYEQYF
V gene: TRBV27
J gene: TRBJ2-7
clone size: few

CDR3 protein: CSVYESGDGYTF
V gene: TRBV29-1
J gene: TRBJ1-2
clone size: NA